This TCR beta chain was captured by sequencing in a study of radiation and T cells in renal cell carcinoma. About the study: Nephrectomy followed 15 Gy stereotactic body radiation by 4 weeks.

Assay: immunoSEQ multiplex PCR; the TCRdb copy retains only in-frame clones and omits some. The data contain roughly 130,000 clones, about 88% of them singletons. J lost 4 bases, V lost 4 bases, and 11 bases had no gene match. This CDR3 is built from 16 residues. Germline V gene sequence: CDR1 SGHNT, CDR2 YYREEE (reference sequence). About this clone itself: Its antigen is undetermined.

General study findings and limits: No pretreatment tumor biopsies were available for baseline clonotypes. From baseline, blood top tumor clonotypes peaked at 2 weeks post-radiation.

The time point is: baseline pretreatment blood. The treatment was: 15 Gy SBRT to primary tumor, nephrectomy 4 weeks later. Clear cell pathology was present in this patient's renal cell carcinoma. The source of this sequence is a woman between 50 and 59 years old with renal cell carcinoma. The rearrangement uses TRBV5-4 and TRBJ2-5; 9 positions agree with TRBD2. The input for sequencing was blood, taken from a patient whose treatment included radiotherapy and nephrectomy. CDR3 nucleotide sequence: TGTGCCAGCAGCGAGACGGGGCGGGGGGGTCTAGAGACCCAGTACTTC. Translated: CASSETGRGGLETQYF.